The 16 T cell receptor beta chains reported below all come from one sample, sequenced in a study of cytomegalovirus exposure and HLA in healthy donors. Sequenced by immunoSEQ multiplex PCR; TCRdb stores in-frame clones only, minus some. The repertoire holds about 58,000 clones, with more than 75% as singletons. The sequenced material came from PBMCs. The source of these receptors is a man in his late teens or twenties in good health and CMV-seronegative.

This rearrangement joins TRBV7-9 to TRBJ2-2; TRBD1 matches at 12 bases. V dropped 4 bases and J dropped 7; count of bases not matched to a gene: 7. CDR1 is SEHNR, CDR2 FQNEAQ, per germline (reference sequence). The CDR3 has 16 amino acids. The CDR3 region has the DNA TGTGCCAGCAGCTCATTGGGACAGGGGGCTATCGGGGAGCTGTTTTTT. This sequence encodes CASSSLGQGAIGELFF.

The genes are TRBV18 and TRBJ2-5; D might be TRBD2 (6 bases). Trimming shortened V by 3 bases and J by 5 bases, and 10 bases separated the two germline ends. Germline loops: CDR1 KGHSH, CDR2 LQKENI. The CDR3 is 13 residues long. CDR3 loop: CASSPTSRETQYF. In DNA, the CDR3 is TGTGCCAGCTCACCGACTAGTCGGGAGACCCAGTACTTC. The full variable domain, in which reference TRBV18 and TRBJ2-5 provide the parts outside the CDR3, is NAGVMQNPRHLVRRRGQEARLRCSPMKGHSHVYWYRQLPEEGLKFMVYLQKENIIDESGMPKERFSAEFPKEGPSILRIQQVVRGDSAAYFCASSPTSRETQYFGPGTRLLVL.

V gene TRBV28 combines with J gene TRBJ2-1, with TRBD2 as a possible D gene (5 bases). CDR3 length equals 13 residues. Germline CDR1 MDHEN, CDR2 SYDVKM. V was cut by 2 bases and J by 9 bases, with 11 bases left in between. In DNA form, the CDR3 reads TGTGCCAGCAGTTTACCCAATGCGGGTGAGCAGTTCTTC. Amino acid sequence: CASSLPNAGEQFF.

The V gene is TRBV9, the J gene TRBJ2-3; possible D gene TRBD1, 6 bases. Germline CDR1 and CDR2: SGDLS and YYNGEE. This CDR3 has 15 residues. With 6 bases removed from V and 4 bases from J, the gap between germline ends came to 18 bases. As DNA, the CDR3 is TGTGCCAGCACTACCGGGACACCGAGATCAGATACGCAGTATTTT. Amino acid sequence: CASTTGTPRSDTQYF.

The gene calls are TRBV13 and TRBJ2-1, with 12 bases lining up with TRBD1. Germline CDR1 is PRHDT and CDR2 is FYEKMQ (reference sequence). V was clipped by 0 bases and J by 9 bases; unmatched bases: 6. The CDR3 runs 16 residues. In DNA, the CDR3 is TGTGCCAGCAGCTTAGGCCGGGACAGGGGGCGGGTTGAGCAGTTCTTC. As protein: CASSLGRDRGRVEQFF.

The rearrangement links TRBV5-1 to TRBJ2-1; TRBD2 matches 12 bases. This CDR3 spans 14 amino acids. CDR1 is SGHRS and CDR2 is YFSETQ in the germline V gene. Germline trimming cut 4 bases from V and 9 bases from J; bases unmatched to any gene: 5. As DNA, the CDR3 is TGCGCCAGCAGCGTGCTAGCGGGAGGGCCTGAGCAGTTCTTC. This codes for CASSVLAGGPEQFF.

The chain links TRBV6-5 to TRBJ1-1; possible D gene TRBD1, 5 bases. V lost 2 bases and J 0 bases, leaving 10 bases between the germline ends. This CDR3 region has 15 residues. Germline assignment: CDR1 MNHEY and CDR2 SVGAGI. The DNA of the CDR3 is TGTGCCAGCAGTTACACCACAGGAGTGAACACTGAAGCTTTCTTT. It translates to CASSYTTGVNTEAFF.

This chain's CDR3 is CASSRMPGLAFNEQFF. CDR3 DNA sequence: TGTGCCAGCAGCCGGATGCCGGGACTAGCTTTTAATGAGCAGTTCTTC. The rearrangement links TRBV5-5 to TRBJ2-1; 9 positions match TRBD2. V lost 4 bases and J lost 7; bases outside the gene matches: 12. CDR3 size: 16 residues. Germline CDR1 reads SGHKS; CDR2 reads YYEKEE (reference sequence).

In its sample, this clone was seen a few times. This sequence joins TRBV4-1 and TRBJ1-1, with D hard to call. Between the trimmed V and J ends, which lost 0 bases and 0 bases, there was a span of 5 bases. The CDR3 spans 14 residues. Germline values: CDR1 MGHRA, CDR2 YSYEKL. The CDR3 sequence: CASSQDRLNTEAFF. CDR3 sequence (DNA): TGCGCCAGCAGCCAAGACAGATTGAACACTGAAGCTTTCTTT.

This chain connects TRBV5-1 to TRBJ2-3; 7 bases fit TRBD2. After removal of 0 bases from V and 5 bases from J, the junction contained 6 bases not matched to a gene. Germline loops: CDR1 SGHRS, CDR2 YFSETQ. The CDR3 has 15 amino acids. CDR3 sequence reads: CASSLAFTGGDTQYF. The CDR3 nucleotides are TGCGCCAGCAGCTTGGCCTTTACGGGAGGAGATACGCAGTATTTT.

The rearrangement links TRBV9 to TRBJ2-7, with D perhaps matching TRBD1 (5 bases). Germline CDR1 is SGDLS and CDR2 is YYNGEE. The CDR3 extends over 14 amino acids. V lost 0 bases to trimming and J lost 3 bases, with 10 bases between them. The CDR3 is CASSVGLGDYEQYF. CDR3 DNA: TGTGCCAGCAGCGTAGGGTTAGGGGACTACGAGCAGTACTTC.

V is TRBV11-2 and J is TRBJ2-2; TRBD1 might be the D (6 bases). The CDR3 spans 15 residues. Trimming left V 5 bases short and J 2 bases short, with 12 bases between. Germline CDR1 SGHAT, CDR2 FQNNGV. The CDR3 sequence: CASSKQGFNTGELFF. CDR3 DNA: TGTGCCAGCAGCAAACAGGGTTTTAACACCGGGGAGCTGTTTTTT.

The chain has TRBV7-2 and TRBJ1-1; perhaps TRBD1 as D (6 bases). Germline loops: CDR1 SGHTA, CDR2 FQGNSA. The CDR3 length is 15 residues. V was trimmed by 5 bases and J by 0 bases, leaving 13 bases between them. CDR3 protein: CASSASGTMNTEAFF. The CDR3 nucleotides are TGTGCCAGCAGCGCCTCCGGGACAATGAACACTGAAGCTTTCTTT.

The chain uses TRBV7-9 and TRBJ2-5; a weak D match, TRBD1 (5 bases). V lost 5 bases, J lost 4 bases, and 14 bases lay in between. The CDR3 totals 14 residues. Looked up from germline, CDR1 is SEHNR and CDR2 is FQNEAQ (reference sequence). DNA for the CDR3: TGTGCCAGCAGCCCCCCAGTGGGGCTAGAGACCCAGTACTTC. This encodes CASSPPVGLETQYF.

The CDR3 DNA reads as TGTGCCAGCTCTCAGGTCGGCACTGAAGCTTTCTTT. Encoded protein: CASSQVGTEAFF. The rearrangement uses TRBV11-1 and TRBJ1-1; D not resolved. The V end was cut by 8 bases, the J end by 4 bases, with 11 bases between. The germline CDR1 and CDR2 sequences are SGHAT and FQDESV (reference sequence). CDR3 length: 12 residues. Together with reference TRBV11-1 and TRBJ1-1, the CDR3 gives the full variable domain: EAEVAQSPRYKITEKSQAVAFWCDPISGHATLYWYRQILGQGPELLVQFQDESVVDDSQLPKDRFSAERLKGVDSTLKIQPAELGDSAMYLCASSQVGTEAFFGQGTRLTVV.

The gene calls are TRBV4-2 and TRBJ2-5; D perhaps matches TRBD1 (6 bases). Trimming removed 1 base at V and 2 bases at J, with 14 bases between. The CDR3 covers 16 residues. Germline values: CDR1 LGHNA, CDR2 YNFKEQ. In DNA, the CDR3 is TGTGCCAGCAGCCAAGCCCCACAGGGTGGGCAAGAGACCCAGTACTTC. Translation: CASSQAPQGGQETQYF.